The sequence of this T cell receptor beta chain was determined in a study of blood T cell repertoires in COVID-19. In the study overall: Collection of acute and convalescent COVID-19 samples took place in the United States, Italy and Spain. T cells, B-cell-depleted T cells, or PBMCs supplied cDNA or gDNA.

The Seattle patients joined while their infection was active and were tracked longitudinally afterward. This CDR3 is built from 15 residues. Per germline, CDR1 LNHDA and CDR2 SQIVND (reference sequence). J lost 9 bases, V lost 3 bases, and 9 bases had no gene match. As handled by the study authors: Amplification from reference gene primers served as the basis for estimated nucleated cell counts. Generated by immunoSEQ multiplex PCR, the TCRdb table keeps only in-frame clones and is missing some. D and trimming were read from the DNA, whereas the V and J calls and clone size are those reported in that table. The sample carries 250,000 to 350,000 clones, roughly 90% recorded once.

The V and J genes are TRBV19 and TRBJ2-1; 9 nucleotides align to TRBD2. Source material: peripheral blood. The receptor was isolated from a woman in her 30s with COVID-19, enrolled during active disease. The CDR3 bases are TGTGCCAGTAGTATGGTTGATAGCGGGAGCGGTGAGCAGTTCTTC. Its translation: CASSMVDSGSGEQFF.